Below, 2 T cell receptor beta chains from the same sample are listed, as sequenced in a study of T cells in Graves' hyperthyroidism and ophthalmopathy. There were TCR beta CDR3 regions amplified from RNA transcripts. HTBI primers were the set used in a first-round RT-PCR of the TCR CDR3. TCRdb analysed the multiplex PCR reads with MiXCR anew, one entry per CDR3 protein. Of approximately 530,000 distinct CDR3 sequences in the sample, 15% to 20% were seen once. Sequenced sample: blood. The receptors here all came from a woman aged 18-29 years with Graves' hyperthyroidism.

V usage is TRBV5-4 and J usage is TRBJ2-1; D tentatively fits TRBD1 or TRBD2 (5 bases each). Trimming stripped 7 bases from V and 6 bases from J, with 17 bases between. Per germline, CDR1 SGHNT and CDR2 YYREEE (reference sequence). This CDR3 has 14 amino acids. The DNA of the CDR3 is TGTGCCAGCGAAGGTTTGGGACCACCCAATGAGCAGTTCTTC. Translation gives CASEGLGPPNEQFF. The variable domain in full, with the rest retrieved from reference TRBV5-4 and TRBJ2-1, is ETGVTQSPTHLIKTRGQQVTLRCSSQSGHNTVSWYQQALGQGPQFIFQYYREEENGRGNFPPRFSGLQFPNYSSELNVNALELDDSALYLCASEGLGPPNEQFFGPGTRLTVL.

This clonotype was seen more than once but under ten times. The DNA of the CDR3 is TGCAGTGCTAGAGCCCCGGGGCGGGCGGACCGATTCTACGAGCAGTACTTC. This translates into CSARAPGRADRFYEQYF. V is TRBV20-1 and J is TRBJ2-7; D might be TRBD1 or TRBD2, each matching 5 bases. V dropped 1 base and J dropped 3 bases, with 22 bases sitting between them. This CDR3 is 17 amino acids long. The V gene's germline CDR1 is DFQATT and CDR2 SNEGSKA (reference sequence).